These T cell receptor beta chains were read from a single sample in a study of cytomegalovirus exposure and HLA in healthy donors. The protocol was immunoSEQ multiplex PCR, while the TCRdb copy is restricted to in-frame clones and leaves out a portion. The table lists approximately 160,000 clones, roughly 65% of them singletons. Sequenced sample: PBMCs. These receptors were collected from a man aged 18 to 29 in good health and CMV-seropositive. CDR3s include the opening cysteine and the closing phenylalanine or tryptophan.

v_gene	j_gene	CDR3aa
TRBV4-1	TRBJ2-5	CASSQGWGTRETQYF
TRBV7-9	TRBJ2-5	CASSLDVTGGRETQYF
TRBV7-7	TRBJ2-3	CASSLGLAADTQYF
TRBV6-5	TRBJ2-2	CASSYPGRETTGELFF
TRBV6-5	TRBJ1-5	CASSFAGTGGDQPQHF
TRBV11-2	TRBJ1-1	CASSKGTGAVSRYTEAFF
TRBV5-1	TRBJ1-1	CASSYGQGEGAFF
TRBV2	TRBJ1-2	CASRQTTSLGYTF
TRBV19	TRBJ1-4	CASSGQPISNEKLFF
TRBV4-1	TRBJ1-1	CASSRDRGNTEAFF